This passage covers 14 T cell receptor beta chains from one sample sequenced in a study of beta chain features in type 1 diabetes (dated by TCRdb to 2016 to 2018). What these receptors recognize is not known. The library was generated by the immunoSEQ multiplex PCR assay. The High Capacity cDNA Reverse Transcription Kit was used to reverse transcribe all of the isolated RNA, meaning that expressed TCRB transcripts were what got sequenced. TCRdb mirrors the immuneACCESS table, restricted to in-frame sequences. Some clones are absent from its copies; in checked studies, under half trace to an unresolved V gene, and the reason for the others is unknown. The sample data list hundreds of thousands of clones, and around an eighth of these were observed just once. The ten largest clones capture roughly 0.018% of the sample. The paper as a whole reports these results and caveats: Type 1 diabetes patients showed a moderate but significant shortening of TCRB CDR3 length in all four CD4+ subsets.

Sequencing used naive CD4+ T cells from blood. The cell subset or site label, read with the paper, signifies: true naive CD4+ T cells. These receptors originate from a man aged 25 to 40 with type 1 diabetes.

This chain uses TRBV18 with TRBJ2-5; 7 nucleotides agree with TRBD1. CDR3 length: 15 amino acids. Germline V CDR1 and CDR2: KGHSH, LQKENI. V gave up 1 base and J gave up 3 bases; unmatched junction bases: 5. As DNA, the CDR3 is TGTGCCAGCTCACCACTCGGGACAGATAAAGAGACCCAGTACTTC. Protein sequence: CASSPLGTDKETQYF.

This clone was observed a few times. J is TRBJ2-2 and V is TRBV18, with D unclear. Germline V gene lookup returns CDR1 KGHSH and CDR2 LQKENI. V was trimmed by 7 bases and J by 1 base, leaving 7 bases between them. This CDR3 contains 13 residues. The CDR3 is CASYFQNTGELFF. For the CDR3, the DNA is TGTGCCAGCTATTTTCAGAACACCGGGGAGCTGTTTTTT.

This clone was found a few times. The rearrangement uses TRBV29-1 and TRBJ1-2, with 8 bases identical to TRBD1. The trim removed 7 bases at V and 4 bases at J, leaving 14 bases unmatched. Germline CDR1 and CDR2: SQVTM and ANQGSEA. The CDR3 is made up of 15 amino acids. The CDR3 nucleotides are TGCAGCGCTCATACGGGACAGGCAATGAGCTATGGCTACACCTTC. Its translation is CSAHTGQAMSYGYTF.

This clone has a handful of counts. The CDR3 coding sequence is TGTGCCAGTACCCAGGGGGAGACCCAGTACTTC. Amino acid sequence: CASTQGETQYF. The chain employs TRBV19 and TRBJ2-5; maybe TRBD1 (6 bases). Trimming took 7 bases from V and 5 from J, leaving 8 bases between them. Germline CDR1 is LNHDA and CDR2 is SQIVND (reference sequence). The CDR3 spans 11 residues.

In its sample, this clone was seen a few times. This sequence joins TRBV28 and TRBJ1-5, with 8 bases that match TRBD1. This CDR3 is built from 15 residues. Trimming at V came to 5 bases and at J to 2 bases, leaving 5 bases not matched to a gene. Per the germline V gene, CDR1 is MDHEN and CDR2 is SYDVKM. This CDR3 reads CASSDGQGRNQPQHF. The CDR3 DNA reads TGTGCCAGCAGTGATGGACAGGGACGCAATCAGCCCCAGCATTTT.

CDR3 DNA: TGTGCCAGCACAGCCCTCGGGGGTACGCAGTATTTT. Residues: CASTALGGTQYF. The chain joins TRBV25-1 to TRBJ2-3, with D possibly being TRBD2 (6 bases). This CDR3 is built from 12 residues. Germline assignment: CDR1 MGHDK and CDR2 SYGVNS. Trimming left V 7 bases short and J 8 bases short, with 13 bases between.

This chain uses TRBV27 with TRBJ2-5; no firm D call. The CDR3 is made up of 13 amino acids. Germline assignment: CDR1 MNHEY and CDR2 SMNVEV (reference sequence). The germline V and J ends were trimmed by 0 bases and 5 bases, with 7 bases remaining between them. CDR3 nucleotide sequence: TGTGCCAGCAGTTTATCCCTCGGGGAGACCCAGTACTTC. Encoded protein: CASSLSLGETQYF.

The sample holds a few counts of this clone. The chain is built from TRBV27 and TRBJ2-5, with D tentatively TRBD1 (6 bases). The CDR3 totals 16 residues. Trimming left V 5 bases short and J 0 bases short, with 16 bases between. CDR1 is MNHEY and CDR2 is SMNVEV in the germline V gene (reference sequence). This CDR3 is CASSKQGPLYQETQYF. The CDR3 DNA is TGTGCCAGCAGTAAACAGGGACCTCTATACCAAGAGACCCAGTACTTC.

CDR3 residues: CASSSLAGGNGELFF. CDR3 nucleotide sequence: TGTGCCAGCAGTTCACTAGCGGGGGGTAACGGGGAGCTGTTTTTT. V gene TRBV7-3 combines with J gene TRBJ2-2, with 12 bases lining up with TRBD2. The CDR3 contains 15 residues. Germline V gene sequence: CDR1 SGHTA, CDR2 FQGTGA. Trimming at V came to 6 bases and at J to 7 bases, leaving 6 bases not matched to a gene.

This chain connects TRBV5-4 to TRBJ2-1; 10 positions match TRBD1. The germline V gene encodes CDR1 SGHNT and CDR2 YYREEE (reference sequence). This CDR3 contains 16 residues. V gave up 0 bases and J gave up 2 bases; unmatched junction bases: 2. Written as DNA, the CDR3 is TGTGCCAGCAGCTTGGGGACAGGGGGTGCCTACAATGAGCAGTTCTTC. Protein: CASSLGTGGAYNEQFF. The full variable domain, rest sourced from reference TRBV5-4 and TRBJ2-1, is ETGVTQSPTHLIKTRGQQVTLRCSSQSGHNTVSWYQQALGQGPQFIFQYYREEENGRGNFPPRFSGLQFPNYSSELNVNALELDDSALYLCASSLGTGGAYNEQFFGPGTRLTVL.

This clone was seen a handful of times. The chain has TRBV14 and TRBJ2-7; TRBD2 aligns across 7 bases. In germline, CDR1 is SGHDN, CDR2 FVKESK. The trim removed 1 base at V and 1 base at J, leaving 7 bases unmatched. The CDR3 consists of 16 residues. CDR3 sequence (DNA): TGTGCCAGCAGCCAAGTAGAGCGGGGTTTTTCCTACGAGCAGTACTTC. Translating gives CASSQVERGFSYEQYF.

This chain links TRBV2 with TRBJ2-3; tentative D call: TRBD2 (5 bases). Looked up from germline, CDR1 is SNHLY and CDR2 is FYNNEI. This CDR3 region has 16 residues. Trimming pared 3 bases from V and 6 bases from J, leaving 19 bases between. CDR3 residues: CASSDFRAPSPDTQYF. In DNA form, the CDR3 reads TGTGCCAGCAGTGATTTTCGGGCCCCTAGCCCGGATACGCAGTATTTT.

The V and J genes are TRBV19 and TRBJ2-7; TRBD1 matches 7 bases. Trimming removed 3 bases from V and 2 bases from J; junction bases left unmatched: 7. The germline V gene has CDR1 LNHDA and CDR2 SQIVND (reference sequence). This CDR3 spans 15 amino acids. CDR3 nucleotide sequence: TGTGCCAGTAGTATGGGAGCCAGGGGGACCTACGAGCAGTACTTC. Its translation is CASSMGARGTYEQYF.

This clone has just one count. For the CDR3, the DNA is TGTGCCAGCAGCCAGACGCGGGCAGACTACGAGCAGTACTTC. Its translation: CASSQTRADYEQYF. The rearrangement uses TRBV7-2 and TRBJ2-7; a weak D match, TRBD2 (5 bases). The CDR3 is 14 amino acids. Trimming stripped 5 bases from V and 3 bases from J, with 14 bases between. CDR1 and CDR2 from the germline V gene are SGHTA and FQGNSA.